This T cell receptor (beta chain) was sequenced in a study of neurological immune-mediated disorders. Synthesis of cDNA was carried out by template-switch 5'RACE. The reaction used 10-nucleotide random UMIs. TCRdb processed the 5' RACE reads anew with MiXCR; each CDR3 protein has one entry. The data hold some 4,400 distinct CDR3 sequences, with under 25% observed a single time. For the sorted libraries, 950,000 to 1,000,000 CD4+ or CD8+ T cells were used. There are 15 residues in the CDR3. Germline values: CDR1 KGHDR, CDR2 SFDVKD. The ends were cut back, 0 bases at V and 1 base at J, with 7 bases in the middle.

Source material: CD8+ T cells from blood. V is TRBV24-1 and J is TRBJ2-3; tentative D call: TRBD1 (5 bases). This sequence originates from a woman between 55 and 75 years old with HTLV-1-associated myelopathy (HAM/TSP). The CDR3 protein is CATSDLIQGTDTQYF. Here the CDR3 DNA reads TGTGCCACCAGTGATTTGATACAGGGCACAGATACGCAGTATTTT.